Listed here are 6 T cell receptor beta chains from one sample, sequenced in a study of cytomegalovirus exposure and HLA in healthy donors. A multiplex PCR was run with 60 Vbeta primers and 13 Jbeta primers. Sequencing was performed with immunoSEQ multiplex PCR; in TCRdb, only in-frame clones are kept and a portion is missing. This sample has around 100,000 clones, with about 74% found just once. Sequencing input: PBMCs. The receptor source for this set is a female donor in good health and CMV-seropositive.

The CDR3: CATSSNRRGREKLFF. For the CDR3, the DNA is TGTGCCACCAGCAGTAACAGGAGGGGTCGAGAAAAACTGTTTTTT. This chain connects TRBV15 to TRBJ1-4; D perhaps matches TRBD1 (5 bases). V lost 3 bases to trimming and J lost 8 bases, with 16 bases between them. The CDR3 has 15 residues. From germline, CDR1 is LNHNV and CDR2 YYDKDF (reference sequence). The full variable domain, rest sourced from reference TRBV15 and TRBJ1-4, is DAMVIQNPRYQVTQFGKPVTLSCSQTLNHNVMYWYQQKSSQAPKLLFHYYDKDFNNEADTPDNFQSRRPNTSFCFLDIRSPGLGDTAMYLCATSSNRRGREKLFFGSGTQLSVL.

CDR3 residues: CAWSVGRGDETQYF. In nucleotides, the CDR3 is TGTGCCTGGAGTGTGGGCAGGGGCGACGAGACCCAGTACTTC. This chain connects TRBV30 to TRBJ2-5; D might be TRBD1 (6 bases). There are 14 residues in the CDR3. Trimming left V 0 bases short and J 5 bases short, with 13 bases between. Germline CDR1 reads GTSNPN; CDR2 reads SVGIG (reference sequence).

The chain joins TRBV5-1 to TRBJ1-2; 7 bases agree with TRBD1. The CDR3 spans 16 residues. V trimming: 4 bases; J trimming: 5 bases; junction bases outside the gene matches: 14. CDR1 and CDR2 (germline): SGHRS, YFSETQ. The CDR3 DNA reads as TGCGCCAGCAGCCCAACGCACCCAGGGACAGCATATGGCTACACCTTC. Its translation: CASSPTHPGTAYGYTF.

The chain couples TRBV19 to TRBJ1-5; weak D call: TRBD1 (6 bases). This CDR3 spans 14 amino acids. The ends were cut back, 5 bases at V and 6 bases at J, with 14 bases in the middle. Germline-derived CDR1 and CDR2 are LNHDA and SQIVND (reference sequence). The DNA for the CDR3 is TGTGCCAGTAGTCAGCCAGGGGATGGTCAGCCCCAGCATTTT. Encoded protein: CASSQPGDGQPQHF.

The CDR3 bases are TGTGCCAGCCGACGGACAGATATGAACACTGAAGCTTTCTTT. Translation: CASRRTDMNTEAFF. This chain joins TRBV2 and TRBJ1-1, with a weak D call TRBD1 (6 bases). Germline-derived CDR1 and CDR2 are SNHLY and FYNNEI. V was pared by 8 bases and J by 0 bases, with 13 bases between. This CDR3 has 14 amino acids.

V and J are TRBV18 and TRBJ1-1; D unclear. V was pared by 4 bases and J by 4 bases, with 22 bases between. Germline lookup yields CDR1 KGHSH and CDR2 LQKENI. This CDR3 region has 17 residues. The CDR3: CASSLLSGSLGVTEAFF. The CDR3 region has the DNA TGTGCCAGCTCACTTCTTTCCGGGTCTCTCGGGGTCACTGAAGCTTTCTTT.